This T cell receptor (beta chain) was found in a study of radiotherapy plus CTLA-4 blockade in lung cancer. This table comes from immunoSEQ multiplex PCR, and its TCRdb copy is limited to in-frame clones, with some not included. The data contain 90,000 or so clones, roughly 86% of them singletons. The CDR3 sequence is 15 residues long. The ends lost 4 bases at V and 1 base at J; junction bases unmatched: 5. CDR1 is LGHNA, CDR2 YNFKEQ, per germline. Sequenced material: peripheral blood, taken from a patient treated with radiotherapy plus ipilimumab. The chain uses TRBV4-2 and TRBJ2-5, with 8 bases fitting TRBD2. The TCR comes from a human donor with non-small cell lung cancer who had a partial response to radiotherapy plus ipilimumab. The CDR3 sequence is CASSRSLAVQETQYF. The CDR3 DNA follows: TGTGCCAGCAGCCGATCACTAGCGGTCCAAGAGACCCAGTACTTC.